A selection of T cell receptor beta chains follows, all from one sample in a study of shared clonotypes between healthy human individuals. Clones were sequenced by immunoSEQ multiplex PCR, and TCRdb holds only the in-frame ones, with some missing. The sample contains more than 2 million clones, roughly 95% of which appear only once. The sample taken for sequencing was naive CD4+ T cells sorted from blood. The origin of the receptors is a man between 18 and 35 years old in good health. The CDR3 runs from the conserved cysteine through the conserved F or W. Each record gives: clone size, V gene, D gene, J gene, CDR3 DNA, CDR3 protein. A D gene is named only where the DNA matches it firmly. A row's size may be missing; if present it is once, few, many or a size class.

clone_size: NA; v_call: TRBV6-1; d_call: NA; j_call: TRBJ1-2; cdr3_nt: TGTGCCAGCAGGAAGACAGACTATGGCTACACCTTC; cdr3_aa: CASRKTDYGYTF
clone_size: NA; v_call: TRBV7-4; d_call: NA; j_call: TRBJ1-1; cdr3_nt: TGTGCCAGCGGAGACAGGCTAAGGACTGAAGCTTTCTTT; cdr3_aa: CASGDRLRTEAFF
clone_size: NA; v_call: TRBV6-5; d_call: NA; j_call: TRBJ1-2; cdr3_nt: TGTGCCAGCAGTCCCTCGGCGGGCGGCTACACCTTC; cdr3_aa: CASSPSAGGYTF
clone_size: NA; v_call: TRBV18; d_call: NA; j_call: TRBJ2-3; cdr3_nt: TGTGCCAGCTCACCAGAACAGATAACAGATACGCAGTATTTT; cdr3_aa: CASSPEQITDTQYF
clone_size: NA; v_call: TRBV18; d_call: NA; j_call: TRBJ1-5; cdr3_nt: TGTGCCAGCTCACCAGGGAACGGTCAGCCCCAGCATTTT; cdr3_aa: CASSPGNGQPQHF
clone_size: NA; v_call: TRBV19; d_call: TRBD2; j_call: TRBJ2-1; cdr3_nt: TGTGCCAGTAGTATAGTTGGCGGGGGGCGGTCCTACAATGAGCAGTTCTTC; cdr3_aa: CASSIVGGGRSYNEQFF
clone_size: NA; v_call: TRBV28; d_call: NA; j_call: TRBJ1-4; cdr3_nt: TGTGCCAGCCACTCGGACGTCCGGGGCGAAAAACTGTTTTTT; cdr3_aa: CASHSDVRGEKLFF
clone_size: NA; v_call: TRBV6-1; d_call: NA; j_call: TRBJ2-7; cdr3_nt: TGTGCCAGCAGTGAAGCGGCAGGCCGCTCCTACGAGCAGTACTTC; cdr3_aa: CASSEAAGRSYEQYF
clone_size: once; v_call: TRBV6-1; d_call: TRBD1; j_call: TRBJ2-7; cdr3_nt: TGTGCCAGCAGGTGGACAGGGGGGTCCTACGAGCAGTACTTC; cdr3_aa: CASRWTGGSYEQYF
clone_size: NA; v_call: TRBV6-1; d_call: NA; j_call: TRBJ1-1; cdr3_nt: TGTGCCAGCAGCGGGACACGGAACACTGAAGCTTTCTTT; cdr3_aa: CASSGTRNTEAFF
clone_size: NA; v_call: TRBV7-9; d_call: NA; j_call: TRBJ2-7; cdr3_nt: TGTGCCAGCAGCTTGTGGGACAGCGGTAGCGGACCCTACGAGCAGTACTTC; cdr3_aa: CASSLWDSGSGPYEQYF
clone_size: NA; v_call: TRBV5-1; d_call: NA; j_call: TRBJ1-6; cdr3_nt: TGCGCCAGCAGCTTGGAAAGACAGGAGCTTAATTCACCCCTCCACTTT; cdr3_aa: CASSLERQELNSPLHF
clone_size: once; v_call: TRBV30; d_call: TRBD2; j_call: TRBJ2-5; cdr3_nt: TGTGCCTGGTTCCGGGACTACGAGACCCAGTACTTC; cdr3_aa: CAWFRDYETQYF
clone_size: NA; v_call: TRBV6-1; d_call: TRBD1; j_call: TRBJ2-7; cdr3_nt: TGTGCCAGCAGTGGCCCCGGACAGGCGTCTTACTTC; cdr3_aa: CASSGPGQASYF
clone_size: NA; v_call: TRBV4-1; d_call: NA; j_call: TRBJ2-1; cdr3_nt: TGCGCCAGCAGCCAACCCGGACTAGGAGGGGGTGAGCAGTTCTTC; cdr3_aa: CASSQPGLGGGEQFF
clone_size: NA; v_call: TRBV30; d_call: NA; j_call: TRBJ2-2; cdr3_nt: TGTGCCTGGAATCCCGCCCCCGGCACCGGGGAGCTGTTTTTT; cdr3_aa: CAWNPAPGTGELFF
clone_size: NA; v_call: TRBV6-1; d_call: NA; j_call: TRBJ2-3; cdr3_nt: TGTGCCAGCAGTGAACTGGGCTACACAGATACGCAGTATTTT; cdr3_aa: CASSELGYTDTQYF
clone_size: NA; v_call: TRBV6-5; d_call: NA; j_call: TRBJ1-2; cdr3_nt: TGTGCCGCTACGGGGGTCTCCGGCTACACCTTC; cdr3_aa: CAATGVSGYTF
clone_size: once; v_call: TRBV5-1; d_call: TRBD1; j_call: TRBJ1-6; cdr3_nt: TGCGCCAGCAGCCGGGACAGGGAGGGGTCACCCCTCCACTTT; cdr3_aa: CASSRDREGSPLHF